The rows below give T cell receptor beta chains drawn from one sample of a study of blood T cell repertoires in COVID-19. TCRdb's table, derived via immunoSEQ multiplex PCR, lists solely in-frame clones and lacks some. This table holds around 30,000 clones, 80% to 95% found once. Sequencing was carried out using peripheral blood. These receptors were collected from a man of 80 years or more with acute or convalescent COVID-19. CDR3s include the opening cysteine and the closing phenylalanine or tryptophan. D genes are given only for firm matches. Clone size is not always given. Where it is, it says once, few, many or a class for expanded clones.

clone_size j_call d_call v_call cdr3_aa cdr3_nt
NA TRBJ1-2 NA TRBV19 CASSNGDYGYTF TGTGCCAGTAGTAACGGGGACTATGGCTACACCTTC
NA TRBJ1-1 TRBD1 TRBV29-1 CSVVERTGVYGYTEAFF TGCAGCGTTGTCGAGCGGACAGGGGTTTATGGTTACACTGAAGCTTTCTTT
NA TRBJ1-2 NA TRBV19 CASKGGLYGYTF TGTGCCAGTAAGGGAGGGCTCTATGGCTACACCTTC
NA TRBJ1-1 TRBD1 TRBV2 CASRGTVNTEAFF TGTGCCAGCAGGGGGACAGTGAACACTGAAGCTTTCTTT
NA TRBJ1-2 TRBD1 TRBV19 CASSPPGQGILYGYTF TGTGCCAGTAGTCCCCCGGGACAGGGGATCCTATATGGCTACACCTTC
NA TRBJ1-1 TRBD1 TRBV5-1 CASSSGTDTEAFF TGCGCCAGCAGCTCCGGGACAGACACTGAAGCTTTCTTT
NA TRBJ2-7 TRBD1 TRBV5-1 CASSLVQGASEQYF TGCGCCAGCAGCTTGGTTCAGGGGGCGTCCGAGCAGTACTTC
NA TRBJ2-6 NA TRBV7-8 CASSFWPSGANVLTF TGTGCCAGCAGCTTTTGGCCCTCTGGGGCCAACGTCCTGACTTTC
once TRBJ2-6 TRBD1 TRBV6-6 CASNQGAYSGANVLTF TGTGCCAGCAACCAGGGGGCCTACTCTGGGGCCAACGTCCTGACTTTC
NA TRBJ1-5 NA TRBV2 CASSERLPYQPQHF TGTGCCAGCAGTGAACGGTTGCCTTATCAGCCCCAGCATTTT
NA TRBJ1-5 TRBD1 TRBV19 CASTHRGNNQPQHF TGTGCCAGTACCCACAGGGGGAACAATCAGCCCCAGCATTTT
NA TRBJ1-6 NA TRBV10-1 CASSEFWEGMNYNSPLHF TGCGCCAGCAGTGAGTTCTGGGAGGGTATGAATTATAATTCACCCCTCCACTTT
NA TRBJ1-4 NA TRBV5-1 CASSSTGLNEKLFF TGCGCCAGCAGCTCCACGGGTCTTAATGAAAAACTGTTTTTT
NA TRBJ1-2 NA TRBV9 CASSVDNLYGYTF TGTGCCAGCAGCGTCGACAACTTATATGGCTACACCTTC
NA TRBJ2-7 NA TRBV4-2 CPSPHVRGRGAGVREQYF TGTCCCAGCCCCCACGTCCGGGGCCGGGGGGCGGGGGTACGGGAGCAGTACTTC
NA TRBJ2-7 TRBD1 TRBV5-1 CASSARTGDVLEQYF TGCGCCAGCAGCGCCAGGACAGGGGACGTTCTCGAGCAGTACTTC
NA TRBJ1-1 NA TRBV6-4 CASSEMRDTEAFF TGTGCCAGCAGTGAGATGAGGGACACTGAAGCTTTCTTT
NA TRBJ1-1 NA TRBV12-3/TRBV12-4 CASRFQVNTEAFF TGTGCCAGCAGATTCCAGGTGAACACTGAAGCTTTCTTT
NA TRBJ1-1 NA TRBV11-2 CASSLLIGGGTEAFF TGTGCCAGCAGCCTCCTGATTGGGGGCGGCACTGAAGCTTTCTTT
NA TRBJ1-1 NA TRBV6-1 CASSDSFYTEAFF TGTGCCAGCAGTGACAGTTTTTACACTGAAGCTTTCTTT
once TRBJ2-1 TRBD2 TRBV19 CASSMIGGGGYNEQFF TGTGCCAGTAGTATGATCGGCGGGGGAGGCTACAATGAGCAGTTCTTC
NA TRBJ2-7 NA TRBV3-1/TRBV3-2 CASSPETVRGSYEQYF TGTGCCAGCAGCCCAGAGACAGTAAGGGGATCCTACGAGCAGTACTTC
once TRBJ2-7 NA TRBV30 CAWTRGGLGQYF TGTGCCTGGACCAGAGGGGGTTTAGGGCAGTACTTC
NA TRBJ1-4 NA TRBV5-1 CASSLGRVDEKLFF TGCGCCAGCAGCTTGGGCAGGGTAGATGAAAAACTGTTTTTT
NA TRBJ2-7 TRBD1 TRBV30 CAWSRGRDEQYF TGTGCCTGGAGCAGGGGGCGCGACGAGCAGTACTTC
NA TRBJ2-7 TRBD2 TRBV2 CASNPVAGGYEQYF TGTGCCAGCAACCCTGTAGCGGGGGGCTACGAGCAGTACTTC
NA TRBJ2-7 NA TRBV10-3 CAISDEANPSYEQYF TGTGCCATCAGTGATGAGGCAAACCCCTCCTACGAGCAGTACTTC
NA TRBJ2-1 TRBD2 TRBV18 CASSPSSGGSSSYNEQFF TGTGCCAGCTCACCATCTAGCGGGGGGTCTAGCTCCTACAATGAGCAGTTCTTC
NA TRBJ2-7 NA TRBV10-3 CAISSGSHEQYF TGTGCCATCAGTTCGGGGTCCCACGAGCAGTACTTC
NA TRBJ2-3 NA TRBV7-9 CASANGGQRNSDTQYF TGTGCCAGCGCCAATGGCGGGCAGAGAAACTCAGATACGCAGTATTTT
NA TRBJ2-1 TRBD2 TRBV5-1 CASSLAPAGGQDEQFF TGCGCCAGCAGCTTGGCCCCAGCGGGGGGGCAGGATGAGCAGTTCTTC
few TRBJ2-2 TRBD1 TRBV27 CASSRGQGDTGELFF TGTGCCAGCAGCCGAGGACAGGGGGACACCGGGGAGCTGTTTTTT
NA TRBJ2-5 TRBD1 TRBV30 CAWRPQGAQETQYF TGTGCCTGGAGACCGCAGGGGGCGCAAGAGACCCAGTACTTC
NA TRBJ2-7 NA TRBV20-1 CSADSYYEQYF TGCAGTGCTGACTCATACTACGAGCAGTACTTC
NA TRBJ2-7 NA TRBV11-3 CASSLEASYEQYF TGTGCCAGCAGCTTAGAGGCCTCCTACGAGCAGTACTTC
few TRBJ1-5 NA TRBV19 CASSMSGSQPQHF TGTGCCAGTAGTATGTCAGGGTCTCAGCCCCAGCATTTT
NA TRBJ2-7 NA TRBV28 CASSFRWTGGEQYF TGTGCCAGCAGTTTCAGATGGACAGGAGGGGAGCAGTACTTC
once TRBJ2-3 NA TRBV5-1 CASWRDRGTDTQYF TGCGCCAGCTGGAGGGATAGGGGCACAGATACGCAGTATTTT
NA TRBJ2-7 TRBD1 TRBV11-2 CASNKQGAYEQYF TGTGCCAGCAACAAACAGGGGGCTTACGAGCAGTACTTC
NA TRBJ2-1 NA TRBV11-2 CASKRMSSYNEQFF TGTGCCAGCAAGAGGATGAGCTCCTACAATGAGCAGTTCTTC
NA TRBJ1-6 NA TRBV6-5 CASSYFGRPENSPLHF TGTGCCAGCAGTTATTTCGGAAGGCCGGAGAATTCACCCCTCCACTTT
NA TRBJ2-3 TRBD1 TRBV9 CASSVEGQGTDTQYF TGTGCCAGCAGCGTAGAGGGACAGGGTACAGATACGCAGTATTTT
NA TRBJ1-4 NA TRBV5-4 CASSLPPALNLIPFF TGTGCCAGCAGCTTGCCCCCCGCGCTTAATCTGATCCCGTTTTTT
NA TRBJ2-4 NA TRBV6-5 CASRSSLAKNIQYF TGTGCCAGCCGGAGCTCCCTAGCCAAAAACATTCAGTACTTC
NA TRBJ1-4 NA TRBV6-1 CASSELGGQINEKLFF TGTGCCAGCAGTGAATTAGGAGGACAGATAAATGAAAAACTGTTTTTT
NA TRBJ1-1 TRBD1 TRBV18 CASSPIPTGGLTNTEAFF TGTGCCAGCTCACCAATTCCGACAGGGGGCCTGACGAACACTGAAGCTTTCTTT
NA TRBJ1-1 TRBD1 TRBV12-3/TRBV12-4 CASSSGGRTEAFF TGTGCCAGCAGTTCAGGGGGCCGGACTGAAGCTTTCTTT
NA TRBJ1-2 TRBD1 TRBV5-4 CASSPGQNYGYTF TGTGCCAGCAGCCCGGGACAGAACTATGGCTACACCTTC
once TRBJ1-1 TRBD1 TRBV29-1 CSVGDRGATEAFF TGCAGCGTTGGGGACAGGGGAGCAACCGAAGCTTTCTTT
NA TRBJ1-6 TRBD1 TRBV5-1 CASSFDRGNSPLHF TGCGCCAGCAGCTTTGACAGGGGCAATTCACCCCTCCACTTT
NA TRBJ1-2 NA TRBV5-1 CASSLNPTVANYGYTF TGCGCCAGCAGCTTGAATCCCACAGTGGCTAACTATGGCTACACCTTC
NA TRBJ1-5 NA TRBV15 CATSREENNQPQHF TGTGCCACCAGCAGAGAGGAGAACAATCAGCCCCAGCATTTT
NA TRBJ1-3 TRBD1 TRBV28 CASSGQVPASGNTIYF TGTGCCAGCAGTGGACAGGTTCCTGCCTCTGGAAACACCATATATTTT
once TRBJ1-4 TRBD1 TRBV7-6 CASSLGRTGSFLATNEKLFF TGTGCCAGCAGCTTAGGGAGGACAGGGAGCTTCCTAGCAACTAATGAAAAACTGTTTTTT
NA TRBJ2-5 NA TRBV7-2 CASSLAKETQYF TGTGCCAGCAGCTTAGCTAAAGAGACCCAGTACTTC
NA TRBJ2-5 NA TRBV5-4 CASSPTKGKETQYF TGTGCCAGCAGCCCCACGAAGGGGAAAGAGACCCAGTACTTC
NA TRBJ2-1 NA TRBV5-6 CASSRDFFNEQFF TGTGCCAGCAGTCGGGACTTCTTCAATGAGCAGTTCTTC
NA TRBJ2-2 NA TRBV11-2 CASSRTENTGELFF TGTGCCAGCAGCCGTACAGAGAACACCGGGGAGCTGTTTTTT
NA TRBJ1-5 TRBD1 TRBV18 CASSPGTGLSNQPQHF TGTGCCAGCTCACCTGGGACAGGGCTTAGCAATCAGCCCCAGCATTTT